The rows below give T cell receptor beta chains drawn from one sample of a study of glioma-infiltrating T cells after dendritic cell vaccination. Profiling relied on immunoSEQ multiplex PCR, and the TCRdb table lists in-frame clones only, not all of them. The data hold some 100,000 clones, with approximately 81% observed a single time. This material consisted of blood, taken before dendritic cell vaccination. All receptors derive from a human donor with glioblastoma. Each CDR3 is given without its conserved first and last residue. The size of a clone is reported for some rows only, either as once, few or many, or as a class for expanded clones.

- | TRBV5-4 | ASSRKTSTPGEQF
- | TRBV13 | ASSPRANYGYT
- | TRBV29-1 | SVTQGWGTQY
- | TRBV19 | ASSRTSGSKVEQY
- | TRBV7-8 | ASSLVQGWLYGYT
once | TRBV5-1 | ASSLVAGMETQY
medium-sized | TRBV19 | ASTSPGQGAGGANVLT
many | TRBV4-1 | ASSQETGDYGYT
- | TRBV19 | ASSKLDRVNNYGYT
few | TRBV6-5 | ASNREGAGEAF
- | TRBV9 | ASSFRDRVIADTQY
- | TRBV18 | ASSPTMGEQY
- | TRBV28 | ASHQTQKAGEQF
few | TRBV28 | ASSLDRVPYNSPLH
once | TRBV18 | ASSPPTSGTDTQY
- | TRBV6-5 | ASSYHTSGKETQY
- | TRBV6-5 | ASNQLAGVANEQF
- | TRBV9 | ASSPRGRNGGTDTQY
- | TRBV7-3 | ASSSLAGLEQF
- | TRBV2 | ASRKISGRVTDTQY
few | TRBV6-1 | ASNMMGQTNYGYT
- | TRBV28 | ASSLFLQGRNYT
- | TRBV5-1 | ASRAGSYSTDTQY
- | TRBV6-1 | ASSATGVGGYT
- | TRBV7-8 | ASSFPGSYQETQY
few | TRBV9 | ASSPLGRGGQDTQY
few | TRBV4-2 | ASSQDDVAAVNTGELF
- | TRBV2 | ASSEGGGPHYEQY
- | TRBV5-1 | ASSLRQGASDGYT
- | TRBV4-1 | ASSPWSAGGYEQY
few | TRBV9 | ASSVGQENTEAF
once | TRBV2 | ASSELGGSSGANVLT
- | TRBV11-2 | ASSLGLAGYTDTQY
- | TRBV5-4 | ASAGHGQKANEQY
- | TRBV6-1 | ASRRGQIGTDTQY
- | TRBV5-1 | ASSLEVDLKGF
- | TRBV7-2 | ASSLETVTGELF
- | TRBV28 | ASHPGSSYEQY
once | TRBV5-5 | ASSPLAGTGGFYNEQF
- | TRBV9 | ASSVGPTNYEQY
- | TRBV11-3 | ASSLCLGQVVTDTQY
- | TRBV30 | AWSRLAGLYNEQF
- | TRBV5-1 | ASSSTGDAGNTIY
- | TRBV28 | ASSRGTSGTRYEQY
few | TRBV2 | ASTGVDSNQPQH
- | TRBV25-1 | ASSSGGWRAF
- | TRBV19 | ASSIHGQGPNTGELF
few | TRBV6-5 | ASSYDRVNYGYT
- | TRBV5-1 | ASNSGSTDTQY
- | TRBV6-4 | ASSVRVNTEAF
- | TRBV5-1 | ASSSTANTEAF
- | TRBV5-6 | ASSTTGLGNEKLF
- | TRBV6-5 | ASSWSTGQGNEKLF
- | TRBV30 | AWSGQTNTEAF